This T cell receptor (beta chain) was retrieved from a study of T cell clusters in autoimmune cytopenias. Background on the study: Per sample, median TRB depth was approximately 48,000 reads, yielding a median roughly 2,200 distinct clonotypes.

One tube held mixed TRB-A and TRB-B primer pools for touch-down PCR. No DNA is given; TCRdb re-called the multiplex PCR reads and lists each CDR3 protein once. The table lists thousands of distinct CDR3 sequences. Study outcomes and limitations: Physiological T cell clusters of healthy donors were apparently absent in primary autoimmune cytopenia patients.

According to its frequency, this clonotype is medium-sized (0.01 to 0.1%). The antigen is unknown. TRB amplification used around 270 ng of peripheral blood genomic DNA. Germline loops: CDR1 SEHNR, CDR2 FQNEAQ (reference sequence). This CDR3 comprises 14 residues. The sample also formed part of further work on T cell repertoires in aging, cancer and after chemotherapy. That work adds: Untreated cancer patients had significantly lower blood TCR diversity than age-matched healthy donors. Rebound thymic output was suggested by rising median generation probability during chemotherapy in each cancer cohort.

This rearrangement joins TRBV7-9 to TRBJ2-3; TCRdb proposes TRBD2, but this gene call is untestable without DNA. The clonotype originates from a human donor in good health. Specimen: peripheral blood. The CDR3 here is CASSSTNSLGTQYF.